A selection of T cell receptor beta chains follows, all from one sample in a study of shared clonotypes between healthy human individuals. Generated by immunoSEQ multiplex PCR, the TCRdb table keeps only in-frame clones and is missing some. The sample has some 1.5 million clones; around 95% are singletons. Sequencing was done on a sample of naive CD4+ T cells sorted from blood. The receptors here all came from a man aged 25-45 years in good health. The CDR3 runs from the conserved cysteine through the conserved F or W. The order of the fields is J gene, D gene, clone size, V gene, CDR3 DNA, CDR3 protein. The D gene is left open where the match is weak. A row's size may be missing; if present it is once, few, many or a size class.

j_call: TRBJ2-5
d_call: .
clone_size: .
v_call: TRBV27
cdr3_nt: TGTGCCAGCAGGGGGTGGGAGACCCAGTACTTC
cdr3_aa: CASRGWETQYF

j_call: TRBJ1-4
d_call: .
clone_size: once
v_call: TRBV7-9
cdr3_nt: TGTGCCAGCAGCTTAACCTCGGGGGTAGAGGAAAAACTGTTTTTT
cdr3_aa: CASSLTSGVEEKLFF

j_call: TRBJ2-1
d_call: .
clone_size: .
v_call: TRBV2
cdr3_nt: TGTGCCAGCAGTCTAACTAACTACAATGAGCAGTTCTTC
cdr3_aa: CASSLTNYNEQFF

j_call: TRBJ2-5
d_call: TRBD2
clone_size: .
v_call: TRBV7-9
cdr3_nt: TGTGCCAGCAGCTCCCGACTAGCGGGAGGAGGAGAGACCCAGTACTTC
cdr3_aa: CASSSRLAGGGETQYF

j_call: TRBJ2-3
d_call: .
clone_size: .
v_call: TRBV10-3
cdr3_nt: TGTGCCATCCGGGACTTCGGGGGCACAGATACGCAGTATTTT
cdr3_aa: CAIRDFGGTDTQYF

j_call: TRBJ2-7
d_call: .
clone_size: .
v_call: TRBV19
cdr3_nt: TGTGCCAGTAGTCCGGGCGGTGCCAGGGGATACGAGCAGTACTTC
cdr3_aa: CASSPGGARGYEQYF

j_call: TRBJ1-2
d_call: TRBD1
clone_size: .
v_call: TRBV28
cdr3_nt: TGTGCCAGCAGCCCGGGACAGGCACCCTATGGCTACACCTTC
cdr3_aa: CASSPGQAPYGYTF

j_call: TRBJ2-3
d_call: TRBD2
clone_size: .
v_call: TRBV11-2
cdr3_nt: TGTGCCAGCAGCCCAGGGACTAGCGGGAGCTCAGATACGCAGTATTTT
cdr3_aa: CASSPGTSGSSDTQYF

j_call: TRBJ1-1
d_call: .
clone_size: .
v_call: TRBV5-6
cdr3_nt: TGTGCCAGCAGCTTACCGGACAGATTTAACACTGAAGCTTTCTTT
cdr3_aa: CASSLPDRFNTEAFF

j_call: TRBJ2-3
d_call: .
clone_size: .
v_call: TRBV11-2
cdr3_nt: TGTGCCAGCAGCAGCGGACAACGATCCACAGATACGCAGTATTTT
cdr3_aa: CASSSGQRSTDTQYF

j_call: TRBJ2-1
d_call: .
clone_size: .
v_call: TRBV19
cdr3_nt: TGTGCCAGTAGTATCATAAGGGGGGCTAGCTCCTACAATGAGCAGTTCTTC
cdr3_aa: CASSIIRGASSYNEQFF

j_call: TRBJ1-3
d_call: .
clone_size: .
v_call: TRBV11-2
cdr3_nt: TGTGCCAGCAGTTATACAGGATTTTCTGGAAACACCATATATTTT
cdr3_aa: CASSYTGFSGNTIYF

j_call: TRBJ1-5
d_call: .
clone_size: .
v_call: TRBV9
cdr3_nt: TGTGCCAGCAGCGTAGGGAATCAGCCCCAGCATTTT
cdr3_aa: CASSVGNQPQHF

j_call: TRBJ1-5
d_call: .
clone_size: .
v_call: TRBV19
cdr3_nt: TGTGCCAGTAGACAGGGAGGCGAAGGGGGCAATCAGCCCCAGCATTTT
cdr3_aa: CASRQGGEGGNQPQHF

j_call: TRBJ2-1
d_call: .
clone_size: .
v_call: TRBV9
cdr3_nt: TGTGCCAGCAGCGCCGAACCTCTAGCGTACCACAATGAGCAGTTCTTC
cdr3_aa: CASSAEPLAYHNEQFF

j_call: TRBJ1-2
d_call: .
clone_size: .
v_call: TRBV27
cdr3_nt: TGTGCCAGCAGTCCAAAGGGAGGGCTCTATGGCTACACCTTC
cdr3_aa: CASSPKGGLYGYTF

j_call: TRBJ2-1
d_call: .
clone_size: .
v_call: TRBV4-1
cdr3_nt: TGCGCCAGCAGCCAAGATATTGGGGCTAGCTCGTCCTACAATGAGCAGTTCTTC
cdr3_aa: CASSQDIGASSSYNEQFF

j_call: TRBJ2-7
d_call: TRBD1
clone_size: .
v_call: TRBV7-9
cdr3_nt: TGTGCCAGCAGCTTAGTAGGGGACAGGGACTACGAGCAGTACTTC
cdr3_aa: CASSLVGDRDYEQYF

j_call: TRBJ2-7
d_call: .
clone_size: .
v_call: TRBV2
cdr3_nt: TGTGCCAGCAGTCTACAGGGTATGAGCTCCTACGAGCAGTACTTC
cdr3_aa: CASSLQGMSSYEQYF

j_call: TRBJ1-5
d_call: .
clone_size: .
v_call: TRBV20-1
cdr3_nt: TGCAGTGCTTTAGGTGGTCAGCCCCAGCATTTT
cdr3_aa: CSALGGQPQHF

j_call: TRBJ1-2
d_call: .
clone_size: .
v_call: TRBV6-6
cdr3_nt: TGTGCCAGCAGTCAACTACCACCGGGGGGGCTGGTTGGCTACACCTTC
cdr3_aa: CASSQLPPGGLVGYTF

j_call: TRBJ1-5
d_call: TRBD1
clone_size: .
v_call: TRBV19
cdr3_nt: TGTGCCAGTAGTAGGCCCGACAGGGCCCGAAATCAGCCCCAGCATTTT
cdr3_aa: CASSRPDRARNQPQHF

j_call: TRBJ1-4
d_call: TRBD1
clone_size: once
v_call: TRBV2
cdr3_nt: TGTGCCAGCAGTCGACAGGGACCAAATGAAAAACTGTTTTTT
cdr3_aa: CASSRQGPNEKLFF

j_call: TRBJ2-7
d_call: TRBD2
clone_size: .
v_call: TRBV9
cdr3_nt: TGTGCCAGCAGCGTATTAGGGACTAGCGGGAGTCACGAGCAGTACTTC
cdr3_aa: CASSVLGTSGSHEQYF

j_call: TRBJ2-3
d_call: .
clone_size: .
v_call: TRBV30
cdr3_nt: TGTGCCTGGAGTCTGCCTAGCGCAATATCGGATACGCAGTATTTT
cdr3_aa: CAWSLPSAISDTQYF

j_call: TRBJ2-1
d_call: TRBD2
clone_size: .
v_call: TRBV6-6
cdr3_nt: TGTGCCAGCAGTTACAGCACTAGCGGGAGGAATGAGCAGTTCTTC
cdr3_aa: CASSYSTSGRNEQFF

j_call: TRBJ2-1
d_call: TRBD1
clone_size: .
v_call: TRBV27
cdr3_nt: TGTGCCAGCAGCAGGACCGGGACAGGGTCCAATGAGCAGTTCTTC
cdr3_aa: CASSRTGTGSNEQFF

j_call: TRBJ2-1
d_call: .
clone_size: .
v_call: TRBV19
cdr3_nt: TGTGCCAGTAGTATTGTTAGCCCCAGGACCTACAATGAGCAGTTCTTC
cdr3_aa: CASSIVSPRTYNEQFF

j_call: TRBJ2-7
d_call: TRBD2
clone_size: .
v_call: TRBV15
cdr3_nt: TGTGCCACCAGCAGAGTTGCGGGAGCCTACGAGCAGTACTTC
cdr3_aa: CATSRVAGAYEQYF

j_call: TRBJ2-2
d_call: TRBD1
clone_size: .
v_call: TRBV18
cdr3_nt: TGTGCCAGCTCAAGGGGACAGGGGGCGAACACCGGGGAGCTGTTTTTT
cdr3_aa: CASSRGQGANTGELFF

j_call: TRBJ2-1
d_call: TRBD2
clone_size: .
v_call: TRBV13
cdr3_nt: TGTGCCAGCAGCGCAGGACTAGCGTCCAATGAGCAGTTCTTC
cdr3_aa: CASSAGLASNEQFF

j_call: TRBJ1-3
d_call: TRBD1
clone_size: .
v_call: TRBV2
cdr3_nt: TGTGCCAGCAGTAACCCGGGACAGGGACGAAACACCATATATTTT
cdr3_aa: CASSNPGQGRNTIYF

j_call: TRBJ2-7
d_call: TRBD2
clone_size: .
v_call: TRBV7-8
cdr3_nt: TGTGCCAGCAGCTTCCTAGCGGGAGTAAACGAGCAGTACTTC
cdr3_aa: CASSFLAGVNEQYF

j_call: TRBJ1-5
d_call: TRBD1
clone_size: .
v_call: TRBV7-8
cdr3_nt: TGTGCCAGCAGCCAGGGGGAGGGGATGAGAAATCAGCCCCAGCATTTT
cdr3_aa: CASSQGEGMRNQPQHF

j_call: TRBJ1-1
d_call: TRBD1
clone_size: .
v_call: TRBV19
cdr3_nt: TGTGCCAGTAGGGACAGGAGGAACACTGAAGCTTTCTTT
cdr3_aa: CASRDRRNTEAFF

j_call: TRBJ2-5
d_call: TRBD1
clone_size: .
v_call: TRBV11-2
cdr3_nt: TGTGCCAGCAGCTTAACAGGGGGCAGCAAGACCCAGTACTTC
cdr3_aa: CASSLTGGSKTQYF

j_call: TRBJ1-5
d_call: TRBD1
clone_size: .
v_call: TRBV28
cdr3_nt: TGTGCCAGCAGACGGACAGGAATTAGCAATCAGCCCCAGCATTTT
cdr3_aa: CASRRTGISNQPQHF

j_call: TRBJ2-1
d_call: .
clone_size: .
v_call: TRBV7-9
cdr3_nt: TGTGCCAGCAACCGGGACACGAGCTACAATGAGCAGTTCTTC
cdr3_aa: CASNRDTSYNEQFF

j_call: TRBJ2-7
d_call: .
clone_size: .
v_call: TRBV5-1
cdr3_nt: TGCGCCAGCAGCCTTAGGCCTCTAGGGGTAGCCCCCTACGAGCAGTACTTC
cdr3_aa: CASSLRPLGVAPYEQYF

j_call: TRBJ2-1
d_call: .
clone_size: .
v_call: TRBV19
cdr3_nt: TGTGCCAGTAGTATAGCTGACCTTACCGGACGCAATGAGCAGTTCTTC
cdr3_aa: CASSIADLTGRNEQFF

j_call: TRBJ2-3
d_call: .
clone_size: .
v_call: TRBV7-9
cdr3_nt: TGTGCCAGCAGCGCCACAGGCTCTAGCACAGATACGCAGTATTTT
cdr3_aa: CASSATGSSTDTQYF

j_call: TRBJ1-4
d_call: .
clone_size: .
v_call: TRBV6-1
cdr3_nt: TGTGCCAGCAGTGAATTGTGGGGTGAAAAACTGTTTTTT
cdr3_aa: CASSELWGEKLFF

j_call: TRBJ2-7
d_call: .
clone_size: .
v_call: TRBV4-2
cdr3_nt: TGTGCCAGCAGCCAAGACGGGTACGAGCAGTACTTC
cdr3_aa: CASSQDGYEQYF

j_call: TRBJ1-2
d_call: .
clone_size: .
v_call: TRBV5-4
cdr3_nt: TGTGCCAGCCCGAATGGCGCAGGAAAGACCTATGGCTACACCTTC
cdr3_aa: CASPNGAGKTYGYTF

j_call: TRBJ2-2
d_call: TRBD2
clone_size: .
v_call: TRBV28
cdr3_nt: TGTGCCAGCAGTTTATCCGGACTAGCGGGAGGGGGCACCGGGGAGCTGTTTTTT
cdr3_aa: CASSLSGLAGGGTGELFF

j_call: TRBJ2-3
d_call: .
clone_size: few
v_call: TRBV27
cdr3_nt: TGTGCCAGCAGTTTATACAGGGACACAGATACGCAGTATTTT
cdr3_aa: CASSLYRDTDTQYF

j_call: TRBJ2-2
d_call: TRBD1
clone_size: .
v_call: TRBV11-3
cdr3_nt: TGTGCCAGCAGCTCGACGAGGGGGCCCTACACCGGGGAGCTGTTTTTT
cdr3_aa: CASSSTRGPYTGELFF